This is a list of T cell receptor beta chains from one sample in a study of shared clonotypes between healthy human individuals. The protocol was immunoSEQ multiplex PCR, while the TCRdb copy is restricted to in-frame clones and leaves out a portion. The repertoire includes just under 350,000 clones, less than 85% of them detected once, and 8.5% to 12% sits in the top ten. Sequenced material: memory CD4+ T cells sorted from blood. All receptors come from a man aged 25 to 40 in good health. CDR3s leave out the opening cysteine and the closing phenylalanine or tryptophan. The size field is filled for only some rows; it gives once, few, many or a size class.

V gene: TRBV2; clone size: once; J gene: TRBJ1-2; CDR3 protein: ASTEEGLKSGYT
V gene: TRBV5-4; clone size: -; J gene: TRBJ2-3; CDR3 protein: ASTDSGSYTDTQY
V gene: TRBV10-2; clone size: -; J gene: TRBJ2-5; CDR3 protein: ASGEAGLEETQY
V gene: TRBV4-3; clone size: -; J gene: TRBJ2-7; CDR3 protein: ASSQDYRAYEQY
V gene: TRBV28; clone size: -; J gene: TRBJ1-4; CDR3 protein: ASSLFQGLGTNEKLF
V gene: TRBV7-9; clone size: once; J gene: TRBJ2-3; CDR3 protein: ASSSPGLSTDTQY
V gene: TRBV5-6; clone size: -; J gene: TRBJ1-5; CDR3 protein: ASSDGVSSNQPQH
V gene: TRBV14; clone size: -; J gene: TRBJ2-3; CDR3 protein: ASSQKILSWGVYPQY
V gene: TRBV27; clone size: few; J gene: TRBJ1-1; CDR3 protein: ASSLTIRGLRMNTEAF
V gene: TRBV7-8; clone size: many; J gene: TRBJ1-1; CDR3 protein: ASSSGARDTEAF
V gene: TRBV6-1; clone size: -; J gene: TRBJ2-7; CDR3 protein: ASSVHLRDIYEQY
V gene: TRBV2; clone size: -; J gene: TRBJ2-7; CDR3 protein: ASSLPDNYEQY
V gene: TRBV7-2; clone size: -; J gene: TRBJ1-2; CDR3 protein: ASSSGWSGYGYT
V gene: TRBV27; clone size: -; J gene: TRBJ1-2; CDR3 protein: ASSDRGGRGYT
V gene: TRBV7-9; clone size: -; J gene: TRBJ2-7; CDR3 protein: ASSLGQGHEQY
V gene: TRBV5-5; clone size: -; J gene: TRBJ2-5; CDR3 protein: ASHGGPGETQY
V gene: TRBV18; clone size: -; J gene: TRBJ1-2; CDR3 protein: ASSPGTGGIRDGYT
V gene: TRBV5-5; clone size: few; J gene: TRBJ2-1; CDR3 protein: ASSSTGLNEQF
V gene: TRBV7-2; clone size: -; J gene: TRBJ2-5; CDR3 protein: ASSLGGVRLAGLETQY
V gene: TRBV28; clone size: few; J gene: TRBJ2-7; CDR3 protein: ASSSQRGDSYEQY
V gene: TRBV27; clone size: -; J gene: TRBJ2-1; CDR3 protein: ASSFAGQGNEQF
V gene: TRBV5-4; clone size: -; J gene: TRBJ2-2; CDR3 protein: ASSLGLNTGELF
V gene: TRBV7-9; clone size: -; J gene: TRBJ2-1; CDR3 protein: ASSLGGPSSYNEQF
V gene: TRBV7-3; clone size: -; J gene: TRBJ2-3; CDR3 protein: ASSLDRDTQY